These T cell receptor beta chains were read from a single sample in a study of cytotoxic CD8 clonotypes in ibrutinib-treated CLL. The table came from immunoSEQ multiplex PCR; TCRdb's copy has only in-frame clones and leaves some out. The table lists approximately 47,000 clones, 65% of them singletons, with 20% to 25% in the top ten. The starting material was PBMCs, obtained after 24 months of ibrutinib treatment. These receptor sequences come from a human donor with chronic lymphocytic leukemia. Each CDR3 is given without its conserved first and last residue. A D gene is named only where the DNA matches it firmly.

cdr3_aa: ASSSSRGSYGYT
v_call: TRBV27
j_call: TRBJ1-2
d_call: .

cdr3_aa: ASGLDRGGKETQY
v_call: TRBV12-5
j_call: TRBJ2-5
d_call: TRBD1

cdr3_aa: ASSTHSNQPQH
v_call: TRBV19
j_call: TRBJ1-5
d_call: .

cdr3_aa: ASSLVGGNKPDTQY
v_call: TRBV7-9
j_call: TRBJ2-3
d_call: .

cdr3_aa: ASSSLERQPQH
v_call: TRBV7-6
j_call: TRBJ1-5
d_call: .

cdr3_aa: ASRARGIQPQH
v_call: TRBV2
j_call: TRBJ1-5
d_call: .

cdr3_aa: ASSILGTDSYEQY
v_call: TRBV19
j_call: TRBJ2-7
d_call: .

cdr3_aa: ASSTGTATEQY
v_call: TRBV5-1
j_call: TRBJ2-7
d_call: .

cdr3_aa: AWSAGQGYTEAF
v_call: TRBV30
j_call: TRBJ1-1
d_call: TRBD1

cdr3_aa: ASSLRRTSGAKGETQY
v_call: TRBV27
j_call: TRBJ2-5
d_call: TRBD2